This T cell receptor beta chain was sequenced in a study of shared clonotypes between healthy human individuals (dated by TCRdb to between 2020 and 2021). About the investigation overall: A couple of women and three men aged 18 to 49 years were included in the cohort. To estimate repertoire size and how much clonotype sharing occurs between individuals, the study deeply sequenced the blood TCR repertoires of about five healthy adults. Leukapheresis yielded between about 0.85 and 9.5 billion PBMCs per donor. For each donor, three plates each were used for CD4 naive and CD4 memory, two plates were used for CD8 naive, and one plate was used for CD8 memory. To increase sequencing depth and limit assay-specific biases, TCR repertoire library preparation and sequencing were carried out by different laboratories using diverse techniques.

The donors were healthy, HIV-negative adults who had no recently reported acute infections or vaccinations. Every donor was a Caucasian adult living in Nashville, Tennessee, USA. CD4+ T cells were enriched through magnetic negative selection, after which naive cells were positively selected on CD45RA and the remaining negative fraction served as the memory subset. After blood collection by leukapheresis, PBMCs were isolated using Ficoll-Histopaque density gradient centrifugation and then cryopreserved in the vapor phase of liquid nitrogen. Analytical flow cytometry was used to check the purity and quantity of every magnetically sorted T cell population. Genomic DNA was isolated from each sorted fraction and quantified by UV absorbance on a Nanodrop 2000c. As regards this clone: The target of this receptor is not known. No qualities accompany the bases; no much larger clone lies one base away.

The research as a whole found: Naive subsets generally had larger estimated clonotype richness than memory subsets. Because the study included a small number of donors, the genetic and exposure-history diversity represented was limited. Sampling was restricted to blood, and TCR repertoires in tissues likely differ from the TCR repertoires found in blood. Sharing across a few donors was observed for about 5% of naive CD4, about 4% of naive CD8, over 2% of memory CD4, and roughly 0.4% of memory CD8 clonotypes. Compared with non-shared clonotypes, clonotypes shared by all four sorted-subset donors had higher generation probabilities. Pairwise subsampling led to the expectation that sequencing depth would affect the degree of clonotype sharing among donors. Incomplete sequencing was indicated by rarefaction of sorted-subset datasets, despite the large sequencing depth.

Ends trimmed: V by 5 bases, J by 1 base; bases unmatched to a gene: 13. CDR1 and CDR2 were assigned from the germline V gene (reference sequence) as LNHDA and SQIVND. Including cysteine and phenylalanine, the CDR3 has 18 amino acids. The sequence is cut down to CDR3 DNA, 54 bases in frame from base 1. TCR CDR3 regions were amplified from genomic DNA by multiplex PCR using the deep immunoSEQ assay. For each cell subset, the extracted genomic DNA was distributed evenly across all wells of several immunoSEQ 96-well plates, and each plate served as one replicate. For sorted subsets, about 220 ng of genomic DNA, equivalent to roughly 30,000 T cell genomes, went into each replicate PCR. Purified libraries were measured with a Qubit 3.0 fluorometer, size-checked on a Bioanalyzer 2100, and measured again with the KAPA Library Quantification kit. A separate single-read 150-cycle Illumina NextSeq 550 flow cell was used to sequence each immunoSEQ 96-well plate. The original pipeline was this. Because only junctional sequences without quality scores were contained in the immunoSEQ output, filtering matching that applied to full-length reads could not be performed. To assign V/J genes and CDR3, sequences were annotated using PyIR, a Python wrapper for IgBLAST v1.9, with IMGT germline references. Reads were filtered out if the reads had weak V/J assignments (E-value above 1e-6), no CDR3, stop codons, out-of-frame junctions, or ambiguous translated residues. A V3J clonotype was defined by an identical inferred V gene, J gene, and CDR3 amino acid sequence. Percentage overlap between repertoires was calculated by dividing the number of shared unique clonotypes by the size of the smaller repertoire. RTK rarefaction, the Chao1 estimator, and Recon v2.1 estimates of unobserved clonotypes were used to assess repertoire richness. Generation probabilities for all TCRbeta clonotypes obtained by the gDNA method from a handful of donors were computed using OLGA. The source is immuneACCESS, and TCRdb retained only in-frame sequences with V and J called. Part of the clones is not carried over; for the studies checked, unresolved V genes explain less than half of this, and the remainder is unexplained. V and J calls plus clone size are reproduced from that table; the DNA served to infer D and trimming. A total of 2,500,000 or so clones appear in this sample, more than 85% of them only once. Clones ranked in the top ten supply about 0.38% of the sample.

The V gene is TRBV19 and the J gene is TRBJ2-7; the central 11 bases match TRBD2. The clonotype comes from a man between 18 and 35 years old in good health. Some clones in this sample may be carry-over from other donors' samples. The source material was naive CD4+ T cells from PBMCs. The intended sense of this specimen's cell subset or site label: CD45RA+ positively selected. The DNA reads as follows: TGTGCCAGTAGTCGTGGGACTAGCGGCCGAGCCCGTTCCTACGAGCAGTACTTC. Its amino acids are CASSRGTSGRARSYEQYF. With all but the CDR3 taken from the reference TRBV19 and TRBJ2-7 genes, the full variable domain is: DGGITQSPKYLFRKEGQNVTLSCEQNLNHDAMYWYRQDPGQGLRLIYYSQIVNDFQKGDIAEGYSVSREKKESFPLTVTSAQKNPTAFYLCASSRGTSGRARSYEQYFGPGTRLTVT.